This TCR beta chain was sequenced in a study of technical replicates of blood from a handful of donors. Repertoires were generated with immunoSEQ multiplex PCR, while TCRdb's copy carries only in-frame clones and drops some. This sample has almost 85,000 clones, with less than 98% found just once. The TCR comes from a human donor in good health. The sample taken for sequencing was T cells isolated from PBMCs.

DNA of the CDR3: TGTGCCAGCAGCTTAGATACCAGGGGCGGGGAAAAACTGTTTTTT. It codes for CASSLDTRGGEKLFF. The chain combines TRBV11-2 with TRBJ1-4; TRBD1 is a possible D gene (6 bases). Deletions cut 0 bases from V and 8 bases from J, with 13 bases between. Germline V gene lookup returns CDR1 SGHAT and CDR2 FQNNGV. CDR3 length: 15 amino acids.